These T cell receptor beta chains were read from a single sample in a study of blood T cell repertoires in COVID-19. Data came from immunoSEQ multiplex PCR; TCRdb stores just in-frame clones and leaves some out. The sample consists of roughly 220,000 clones, roughly 84% of them appearing once. Sample: peripheral blood. All receptors derive from a man aged 25 to 40 with active or convalescent COVID-19. CDR3s include the opening cysteine and the closing phenylalanine or tryptophan. A D gene is named only where the DNA matches it firmly. A clone size is listed for some rows: how often the clone was seen (once, few, many), or a class if it is expanded.

>TRBV5-1|14|TRBJ1-5|TRBD1|-
CASSPDRGGQPQHF
TGCGCCAGCAGCCCGGACAGGGGTGGTCAGCCCCAGCATTTT
>TRBV6-1|12|TRBJ2-1|-|once
CASSEASAPQFF
TGTGCCAGCAGTGAAGCTAGCGCCCCCCAGTTCTTC
>TRBV7-9|14|TRBJ2-6|-|few
CASSLSSGANVLTF
TGTGCCAGCAGCTTATCTAGTGGGGCCAACGTCCTGACTTTC
>TRBV9|15|TRBJ1-6|TRBD1|-
CASTRGRTGDSPLHF
TGTGCCAGCACTAGGGGGCGGACAGGGGATTCACCCCTCCACTTT
>TRBV7-2|14|TRBJ2-5|TRBD1|few
CASRRDRLKETQYF
TGTGCCAGCAGAAGGGACAGGTTGAAAGAGACCCAGTACTTC
>TRBV7-2|13|TRBJ1-2|-|-
CASSYFQGYGYTF
TGTGCCAGCAGCTATTTCCAGGGGTATGGCTACACCTTC
>TRBV27|18|TRBJ2-1|TRBD2|-
CASSWAGVKGAGYNEQFF
TGTGCCAGCAGTTGGGCGGGGGTGAAGGGAGCGGGCTACAATGAGCAGTTCTTC
>TRBV5-6|15|TRBJ1-2|-|-
CASSLDQGSGYGYTF
TGTGCCAGCAGCTTGGATCAGGGTTCGGGTTATGGCTACACCTTC
>TRBV7-9|14|TRBJ2-7|-|-
CASSFGSRGYEQYF
TGTGCCAGCAGCTTCGGCTCCAGGGGCTACGAGCAGTACTTC
>TRBV27|14|TRBJ2-1|-|-
CASSPRQGGNEQFF
TGTGCCAGCAGCCCCAGACAGGGAGGCAATGAGCAGTTCTTC
>TRBV4-1|16|TRBJ1-3|-|-
CASSQGNGFFGDTIYF
TGCGCCAGCAGCCAAGGGAATGGCTTCTTCGGGGACACCATATATTTT
>TRBV30|13|TRBJ1-6|-|-
CAWSIQGNSPLHF
TGTGCCTGGAGTATTCAGGGTAATTCACCCCTCCACTTT
>TRBV28|17|TRBJ2-1|-|-
CASSPAGGLSSYNEQFF
TGTGCCAGCAGTCCTGCGGGTGGGTTGAGCTCCTACAATGAGCAGTTCTTC
>TRBV9|15|TRBJ2-3|TRBD1|-
CASSAQQGATDTQYF
TGTGCCAGCAGCGCCCAACAGGGGGCCACAGATACGCAGTATTTT
>TRBV5-5|14|TRBJ1-1|-|-
CASSLGRLNTEAFF
TGTGCCAGCAGCTTGGGCAGGTTGAACACTGAAGCTTTCTTT
>TRBV3-1/TRBV3-2|17|TRBJ1-3|-|-
CASSQEGWGDAGNTIYF
TGTGCCAGCAGCCAAGAAGGATGGGGGGATGCCGGAAACACCATATATTTT
>TRBV7-9|12|TRBJ1-5|-|-
CASSLGGQPQHF
TGTGCCAGCAGCTTAGGAGGGCAGCCCCAGCATTTT
>TRBV27|18|TRBJ1-6|-|-
CASSLRSLEVRLNSPLHF
TGTGCCAGCAGTTTAAGATCCCTCGAAGTTAGACTAAATTCACCCCTCCACTTT
>TRBV6-5|12|TRBJ1-2|-|few
CASSTGWNGYTF
TGTGCCAGCAGTACAGGGTGGAATGGCTACACCTTC
>TRBV7-2|17|TRBJ1-2|TRBD1|once
CASSLAATGAQYYGYTF
TGTGCCAGCAGCTTAGCCGCCACAGGGGCCCAATACTATGGCTACACCTTC
>TRBV5-1|13|TRBJ2-2|-|-
CASSFKSTGELFF
TGCGCCAGCAGCTTCAAGAGCACCGGGGAGCTGTTTTTT
>TRBV6-6|15|TRBJ2-7|TRBD2|-
CASRDLPGLAGEAYF
TGTGCCAGCAGGGACCTTCCGGGACTAGCGGGAGAGGCGTACTTC
>TRBV7-2|15|TRBJ2-7|TRBD2|-
CASSLVAGGSYEQYF
TGTGCCAGCAGCTTAGTAGCGGGGGGTTCCTACGAGCAGTACTTC
>TRBV18|16|TRBJ2-6|-|-
CASSPYPSSGANVLTF
TGTGCCAGCTCACCATACCCCAGCTCTGGGGCCAACGTCCTGACTTTC
>TRBV5-1|13|TRBJ2-7|TRBD2|-
CASSWTSGYEQYF
TGCGCCAGCAGCTGGACTAGCGGCTACGAGCAGTACTTC
>TRBV9|14|TRBJ2-7|TRBD2|-
CASSVGPRGDEQYF
TGTGCCAGCAGCGTAGGGCCGCGGGGGGACGAGCAGTACTTC
>TRBV5-1|14|TRBJ2-7|TRBD1|-
CASSPGQGSYEQYF
TGCGCCAGCAGCCCAGGACAGGGATCCTACGAGCAGTACTTC
>TRBV2|14|TRBJ2-7|-|-
CASSALNSLYEQYF
TGTGCCAGCAGTGCCCTTAACAGCCTCTACGAGCAGTACTTC
>TRBV25-1|14|TRBJ1-5|-|-
CASSEWEVSQPQHF
TGTGCCAGCAGTGAATGGGAGGTTTCTCAGCCCCAGCATTTT
>TRBV9|14|TRBJ2-3|-|-
CASSVGLLWDTQYF
TGTGCCAGCAGCGTAGGCCTCCTATGGGATACGCAGTATTTT
>TRBV12-3/TRBV12-4|13|TRBJ1-2|-|-
CASSFRLNYGYTF
TGTGCCAGCAGTTTCAGGCTTAACTATGGCTACACCTTC
>TRBV6-1|16|TRBJ2-4|-|-
CASSEARGQGASIQYF
TGTGCCAGCAGTGAAGCGCGGGGGCAGGGGGCTAGCATTCAGTACTTC
>TRBV19|14|TRBJ1-1|TRBD1|-
CASTPRGSNTEAFF
TGTGCCAGTACCCCCAGGGGGTCCAACACTGAAGCTTTCTTT
>TRBV3-1/TRBV3-2|12|TRBJ1-2|-|-
CASSRQQGGYTF
TGTGCCAGCAGCCGTCAACAGGGAGGCTACACCTTC
>TRBV7-9|13|TRBJ1-5|-|few
CASSSRGYQPQHF
TGTGCCAGCAGCTCACGAGGGTATCAGCCCCAGCATTTT
>TRBV28|14|TRBJ1-5|-|-
CASSRGEGNQPQHF
TGTGCCAGCAGTCGGGGTGAGGGTAATCAGCCCCAGCATTTT
>TRBV5-5|14|TRBJ2-3|-|-
CASSLATTVATQYF
TGTGCCAGCAGCTTAGCGACGACCGTTGCTACGCAGTATTTT
>TRBV19|18|TRBJ2-7|TRBD2|-
CASSTTTGTSGATYEQYF
TGTGCCAGTAGTACGACGACTGGGACTAGCGGGGCGACCTACGAGCAGTACTTC
>TRBV11-2|15|TRBJ1-5|-|-
CASSLGSSANQPQHF
TGTGCCAGCAGCTTAGGTTCATCAGCGAATCAGCCCCAGCATTTT
>TRBV10-3|13|TRBJ1-1|-|-
CAISDAWNTEAFF
TGTGCCATCAGTGACGCGTGGAACACTGAAGCTTTCTTT
>TRBV19|16|TRBJ2-7|-|-
CASSPLPGLRSSEQYF
TGTGCCAGTAGCCCTCTCCCGGGACTCAGATCTTCGGAGCAGTACTTC
>TRBV19|14|TRBJ1-5|TRBD1|once
CASKEGQGFQPQHF
TGTGCCAGTAAGGAGGGACAGGGGTTTCAGCCCCAGCATTTT